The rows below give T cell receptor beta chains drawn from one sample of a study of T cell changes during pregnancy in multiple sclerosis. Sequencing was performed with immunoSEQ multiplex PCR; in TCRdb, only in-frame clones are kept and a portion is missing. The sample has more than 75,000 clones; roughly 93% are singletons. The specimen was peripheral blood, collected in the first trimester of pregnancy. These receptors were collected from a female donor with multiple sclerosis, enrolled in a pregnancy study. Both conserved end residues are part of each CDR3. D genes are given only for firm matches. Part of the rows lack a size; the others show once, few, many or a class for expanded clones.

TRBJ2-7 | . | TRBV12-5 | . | CASGLDISYEQYF | TGTGCTAGTGGTTTGGACATTTCCTACGAGCAGTACTTC
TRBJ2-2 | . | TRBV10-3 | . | CAIRRGRDTGELFF | TGTGCCATCCGAAGGGGTCGGGACACCGGGGAGCTGTTTTTT
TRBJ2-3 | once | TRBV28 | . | CASRNTLKEDTQYF | TGTGCCAGCAGGAATACCTTAAAAGAGGATACGCAGTATTTT
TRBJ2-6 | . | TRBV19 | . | CASSTSQGQGSGANVLTF | TGTGCCAGTAGTACATCCCAGGGTCAGGGCTCTGGGGCCAACGTCCTGACTTTC
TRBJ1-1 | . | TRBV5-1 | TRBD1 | CASSLQTGVNTEAFF | TGCGCCAGCAGCTTGCAGACAGGGGTGAACACTGAAGCTTTCTTT
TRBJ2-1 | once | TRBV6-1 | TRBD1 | CASSEGQGGDEQFF | TGTGCCAGCAGTGAGGGACAGGGCGGCGATGAGCAGTTCTTC
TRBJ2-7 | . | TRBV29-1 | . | CSVYSSSYEQYF | TGCAGCGTTTACAGCTCCTCTTACGAGCAGTACTTC
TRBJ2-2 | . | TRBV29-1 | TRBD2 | CSGWASGNAGELFF | TGCAGCGGGTGGGCTAGCGGGAATGCCGGGGAGCTGTTTTTT
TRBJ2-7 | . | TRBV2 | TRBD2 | CASSANSGGTPYEQYF | TGTGCCAGCAGTGCGAACAGCGGGGGGACCCCCTACGAGCAGTACTTC
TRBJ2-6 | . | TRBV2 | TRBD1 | CASRSQGYGANVLTF | TGTGCCAGCAGATCACAGGGGTATGGGGCCAACGTCCTGACTTTC
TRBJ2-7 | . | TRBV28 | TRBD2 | CASSLASGSGYEQYF | TGTGCCAGCAGTTTGGCGAGCGGGAGTGGCTACGAGCAGTACTTC
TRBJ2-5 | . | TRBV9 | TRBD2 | CASSGTSGVTETQYF | TGTGCCAGCAGCGGGACTAGCGGGGTTACGGAGACCCAGTACTTC
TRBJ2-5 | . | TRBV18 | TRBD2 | CASSPSGLAGPQETQYF | TGTGCCAGCTCACCAAGCGGACTAGCGGGACCCCAAGAGACCCAGTACTTC
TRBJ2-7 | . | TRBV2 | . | CASSEGAGMDEQYF | TGTGCCAGCAGTGAAGGGGCAGGCATGGACGAGCAGTACTTC
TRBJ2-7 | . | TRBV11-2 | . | CASSSWDTYEQYF | TGTGCCAGCAGTTCTTGGGACACCTACGAGCAGTACTTC
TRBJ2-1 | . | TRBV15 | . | CATTEGTYNEQFF | TGTGCCACCACCGAGGGAACCTACAATGAGCAGTTCTTC
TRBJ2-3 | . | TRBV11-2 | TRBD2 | CASSLLGPTTSGYTDTQYF | TGTGCCAGCAGCCTCCTGGGGCCGACGACTAGCGGATACACAGATACGCAGTATTTT
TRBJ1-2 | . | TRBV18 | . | CASSPGAQGFYGYTF | TGTGCCAGCTCACCAGGAGCCCAGGGGTTCTATGGCTACACCTTC
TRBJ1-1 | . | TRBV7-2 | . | CAEWGRMNTEAFF | TGTGCGGAATGGGGGCGGATGAACACTGAAGCTTTCTTT
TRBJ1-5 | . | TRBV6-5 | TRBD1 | CASRKGTGNQPQHF | TGTGCCAGCAGGAAAGGGACAGGGAATCAGCCCCAGCATTTT
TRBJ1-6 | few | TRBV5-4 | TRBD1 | CASSLTGGANSPLHF | TGTGCCAGCAGCTTAACAGGGGGCGCGAATTCACCCCTCCACTTT
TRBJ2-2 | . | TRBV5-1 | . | CASSAGQKNTGELFF | TGCGCCAGCAGCGCTGGACAGAAGAACACCGGGGAGCTGTTTTTT
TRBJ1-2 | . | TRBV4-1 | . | CASSPPEGVFGGYTF | TGCGCCAGCAGCCCCCCTGAGGGGGTCTTCGGCGGCTACACCTTC
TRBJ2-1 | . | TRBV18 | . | CASSPNPLGGTTVYNEQFF | TGTGCCAGCTCACCTAATCCCCTGGGAGGAACGACGGTCTACAATGAGCAGTTCTTC
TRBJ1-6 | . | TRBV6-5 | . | CASRPFTGIYSPLHF | TGTGCCAGCAGGCCATTTACAGGGATTTACTCACCCCTCCACTTT
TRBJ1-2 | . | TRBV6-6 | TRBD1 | CASSFGGGADYGYTF | TGTGCCAGCAGTTTTGGAGGGGGCGCGGACTATGGCTACACCTTC
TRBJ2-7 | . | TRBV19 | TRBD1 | CASVTGGRYEQYF | TGTGCCAGTGTAACAGGGGGCCGTTACGAGCAGTACTTC
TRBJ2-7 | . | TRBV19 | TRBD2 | CASSMTSGAYEQYF | TGTGCCAGTAGTATGACTAGCGGGGCCTACGAGCAGTACTTC
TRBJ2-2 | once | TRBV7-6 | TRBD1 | CASSRAGGTGELFF | TGTGCCAGCAGTCGGGCAGGGGGCACCGGGGAGCTGTTTTTT
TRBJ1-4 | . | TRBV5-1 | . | CASSLSGNEKLFF | TGCGCCAGCAGCTTGTCCGGGAATGAAAAACTGTTTTTT
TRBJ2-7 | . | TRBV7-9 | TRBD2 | CASSLGRAYEQYF | TGTGCCAGCAGCTTGGGGAGGGCCTACGAGCAGTACTTC
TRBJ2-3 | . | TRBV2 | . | CASTQRSTDTQYF | TGTGCCAGCACCCAGCGTAGCACAGATACGCAGTATTTT
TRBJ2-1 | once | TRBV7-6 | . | CASSLDIYNEQFF | TGTGCCAGCAGCTTAGACATATACAATGAGCAGTTCTTC
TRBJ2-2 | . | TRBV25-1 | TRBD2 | CASSEFSGRGGDTGELFF | TGTGCCAGCAGTGAATTTTCTGGAAGGGGAGGGGACACCGGGGAGCTGTTTTTT
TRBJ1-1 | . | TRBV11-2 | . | CASSLGANPFF | TGTGCCAGCAGCTTAGGGGCGAACCCTTTCTTT
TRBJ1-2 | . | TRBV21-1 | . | CASRQGLYGYTF | TGTGCCAGCAGACAGGGACTATATGGCTACACCTTC
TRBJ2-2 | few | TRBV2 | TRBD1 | CASSSTQGAPTGELFF | TGTGCCAGCAGTTCCACCCAGGGGGCGCCCACCGGGGAGCTGTTTTTT
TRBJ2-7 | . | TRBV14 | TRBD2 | CASSQRGGLAEHSEQYF | TGTGCCAGCAGCCAAAGGGGAGGACTAGCGGAGCACTCCGAGCAGTACTTC
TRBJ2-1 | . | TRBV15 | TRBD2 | CATSRDRLAADNEQFF | TGTGCCACCAGCAGAGATCGACTAGCGGCCGACAATGAGCAGTTCTTC
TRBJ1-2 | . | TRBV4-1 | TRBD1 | CASSQDRVVNGYTF | TGCGCCAGCAGCCAGGACAGGGTCGTTAATGGCTACACCTTC
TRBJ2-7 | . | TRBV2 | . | CASSEVTVGFKGYEQYF | TGTGCCAGCAGTGAAGTCACAGTCGGGTTTAAGGGGTACGAGCAGTACTTC
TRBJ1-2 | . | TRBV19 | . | CASSIGDSNYGYTF | TGTGCCAGTAGTATAGGTGACAGCAACTATGGCTACACCTTC
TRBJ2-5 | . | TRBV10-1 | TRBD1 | CARPLFDREKTQYF | TGCGCCAGGCCCCTATTTGACAGGGAAAAGACCCAGTACTTC